These 9 T cell receptor beta chains originate from one sample sequenced in a study of ipilimumab plus nivolumab after autologous stem cell transplantation. Only in-frame clones appear in the TCRdb table, and some are missing; sequencing was by immunoSEQ multiplex PCR. The table lists 20,000 to 30,000 clones, about 82% of them singletons. The starting material was PBMCs, obtained in a trial of ipilimumab plus nivolumab as post-transplant consolidation. The source of these receptors is a male donor with diffuse large B-cell lymphoma.

The V call is TRBV5-1, the J call TRBJ1-4, with a weak D call TRBD1 (5 bases). Per the germline V gene, CDR1 is SGHRS and CDR2 is YFSETQ. The V end lost 4 bases, the J end lost 4 bases, and 17 bases lay between the germline ends. The CDR3 length is 16 residues. The CDR3, as DNA: TGCGCCAGCAGCCCATATCCCGGGACTATTAATGAAAAACTGTTTTTT. Translated: CASSPYPGTINEKLFF.

The rearrangement uses TRBV2 and TRBJ2-7, with 9 bases aligning to TRBD1. CDR1 and CDR2 from the germline V gene are SNHLY and FYNNEI. The CDR3 length is 14 residues. The V gene end was trimmed by 3 bases and the J gene end by 4 bases; junction bases not matched to a gene: 4. The chain's CDR3 is CASSDEQGAYEQYF. CDR3 DNA: TGTGCCAGCAGTGACGAACAGGGGGCTTACGAGCAGTACTTC.

A single count supports this clone. The chain has TRBV7-2 and TRBJ2-3; 7 bases align to TRBD2. CDR3 length: 17 amino acids. V was pared by 5 bases and J by 1 base, with 12 bases of the junction left unmatched. The germline V gene encodes CDR1 SGHTA and CDR2 FQGNSA. The DNA of the CDR3 is TGTGCCAGCAGCGGTAGACGACCGGGGGGTGGCACAGATACGCAGTATTTT. This gives the protein CASSGRRPGGGTDTQYF.

The V call is TRBV5-1, the J call TRBJ2-3, with unresolved D. Deletions cut 4 bases from V and 4 bases from J, with 13 bases between. Germline CDR1 and CDR2: SGHRS and YFSETQ. This CDR3 is built from 14 residues. The CDR3 nucleotides are TGCGCCAGCAGCGGAACAGTTACCTCAGATACGCAGTATTTT. Protein sequence: CASSGTVTSDTQYF. The full variable domain, completed using reference TRBV5-1 and TRBJ2-3, is KAGVTQTPRYLIKTRGQQVTLSCSPISGHRSVSWYQQTPGQGLQFLFEYFSETQRNKGNFPGRFSGRQFSNSRSEMNVSTLELGDSALYLCASSGTVTSDTQYFGPGTRLTVL.

V usage is TRBV7-9 and J usage is TRBJ2-6, with 7 positions matching TRBD1. V was clipped by 4 bases and J by 0 bases; unmatched bases: 6. There are 17 residues in the CDR3. CDR1 is SEHNR, CDR2 FQNEAQ, per germline (reference sequence). The CDR3 sequence: CASSYGTASSGANVLTF. The CDR3 nucleotides read TGTGCCAGCAGCTACGGGACAGCGAGCTCTGGGGCCAACGTCCTGACTTTC.

V and J are TRBV4-3 and TRBJ1-6; D is unresolved. Germline V gene sequence: CDR1 LGHNA, CDR2 YSLEER. V was trimmed by 1 base and J by 7 bases, leaving 11 bases between them. This CDR3 has 15 amino acids. DNA for the CDR3: TGCGCCAGCAGCCAAGTATCAACGGGCAATTCACCCCTCCACTTT. It encodes CASSQVSTGNSPLHF.

V usage is TRBV7-3 and J usage is TRBJ2-3; D possibly corresponds to TRBD1 (6 bases). Germline V CDR1 and CDR2: SGHTA, FQGTGA. The CDR3 totals 16 residues. The germline V and J ends were trimmed by 1 base and 2 bases, with 13 bases remaining between them. DNA for the CDR3: TGTGCCAGCAGCTTAATCGCAGGGGCTTCCACAGATACGCAGTATTTT. Translating it yields CASSLIAGASTDTQYF.

This rearrangement joins TRBV6-1 to TRBJ2-1; D gene unclear. Trimming removed 2 bases at V and 6 bases at J, with 17 bases between. This CDR3 contains 16 residues. Germline V gene data show CDR1 as MNHNS and CDR2 as SASEGT. In DNA form, the CDR3 reads TGTGCCAGCAGTGAAAGGTGGGCAGCCGGCGTCAATGAGCAGTTCTTC. It encodes CASSERWAAGVNEQFF.

The CDR3 DNA is TGTGCCAGCAGCTTGGTTCGGGGGGGACAAGAGACCCAGTACTTC. Translation gives CASSLVRGGQETQYF. The chain combines TRBV5-5 with TRBJ2-5; 8 bases map to TRBD2. This CDR3 is 15 amino acids long. Germline V gene lookup returns CDR1 SGHKS and CDR2 YYEKEE (reference sequence). With V trimmed by 0 bases and J by 2 bases, 3 bases remained unmatched.